What follows describes a single T cell receptor (beta chain). As processed by the authors: Amplification from reference gene primers served as the basis for estimated nucleated cell counts. Assay used: immunoSEQ multiplex PCR; TCRdb lists only in-frame clones, some missing. That table furnishes V, J and clone size, whereas the DNA furnished D and trimming. The data contain over 300,000 clones, 85% to 90% of them singletons. Between the trimmed V and J ends, which lost 5 bases and 2 bases, there was a span of 13 bases. Germline V gene data show CDR1 as SGHVS and CDR2 as FNYEAQ. This CDR3 region has 15 residues. This sample was included in a study of blood T cell repertoires in COVID-19. Overall study context: Acute and convalescent COVID-19 samples came from the United States, Italy and Spain. T cells, B-cell-depleted T cells, or PBMCs supplied cDNA or gDNA.

Sequenced sample: peripheral blood. The receptor's source is a young man with active or convalescent COVID-19. This chain uses TRBV7-6 with TRBJ2-1; a possible D gene is TRBD2 (7 bases). CDR3 DNA sequence: TGTGCCAGCAGCCCCGGGGGGCTTACCTACAATGAGCAGTTCTTC. As protein: CASSPGGLTYNEQFF.